The present T cell receptor beta chain was sequenced within a study of shared clonotypes between healthy human individuals. Study outcomes and limitations: Among the subsets, naive ones generally showed larger estimated richness than memory ones. Rarefaction showed sorted-subset sequencing was incomplete despite large depth. The small donor group covered limited genetic and exposure diversity.

As regards this clone: The antigen is not known. This CDR3 is also generated by other DNA sequences in the sample.

Per the original methods: Filtering was not the same, since immunoSEQ gave junction-only sequences without quality scores. Sequenced by immunoSEQ multiplex PCR; TCRdb stores in-frame clones only, minus some. That table gives V, J and clone size, and the DNA gave D and trimming. The data show some 2,500,000 clones, with roughly 92% seen just once and 0.3% to 0.45% held by the top ten. The CDR3 sequence is 12 residues long. Germline CDR1 and CDR2: MDHEN and SYDVKM. V was cut by 8 bases and J by 0 bases, with 7 bases left in between. Sequenced material: naive CD4+ T cells from PBMCs. Subset of the sample: CD45RA+ positively selected. The TCR was taken from a man between 18 and 29 years old in good health. Some clones in this sample may be carry-over from other donors' samples. The V gene is TRBV28, the J gene TRBJ1-1; D gene uncertain. CDR3 region: CASGRLNTEAFF. The CDR3 nucleotides read TGTGCCAGCGGAAGACTGAACACTGAAGCTTTCTTT.